This T cell receptor (beta chain) was documented in a study of blood T cells in healthy people across ages. Sample-barcoded 5' priming and a J-beta primer mix drove a second PCR of roughly 6 to 12 cycles. One entry per CDR3 protein results from TCRdb running MiXCR on the 5' RACE reads. The data contain about 1,800,000 distinct CDR3 sequences, approximately 28% of them singletons. Material: blood. This sequence was found in a woman under 40 in good health.

The CDR3 protein is CASSRELETQYF. The CDR3 bases are TGTGCCAGCTCACGAGAGTTGGAGACCCAGTACTTC. The chain employs TRBV18 and TRBJ2-5, with D uncertain. The germline V gene has CDR1 KGHSH and CDR2 LQKENI. V was cut by 4 bases and J by 5 bases, with 8 bases left in between. This CDR3 has 12 residues.